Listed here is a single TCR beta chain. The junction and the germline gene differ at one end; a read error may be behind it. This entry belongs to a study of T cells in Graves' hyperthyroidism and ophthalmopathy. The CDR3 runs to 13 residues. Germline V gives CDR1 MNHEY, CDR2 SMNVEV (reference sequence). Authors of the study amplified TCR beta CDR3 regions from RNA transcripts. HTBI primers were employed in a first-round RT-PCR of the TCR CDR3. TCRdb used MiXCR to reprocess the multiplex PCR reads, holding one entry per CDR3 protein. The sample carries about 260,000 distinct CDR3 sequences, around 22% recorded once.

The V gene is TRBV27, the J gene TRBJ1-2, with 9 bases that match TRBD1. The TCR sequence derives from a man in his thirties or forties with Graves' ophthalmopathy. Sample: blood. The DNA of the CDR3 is TGTGCCGGCAGTCCGGGGACAGGGTATGGCTACACCTTC. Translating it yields CAGSPGTGYGYTF.